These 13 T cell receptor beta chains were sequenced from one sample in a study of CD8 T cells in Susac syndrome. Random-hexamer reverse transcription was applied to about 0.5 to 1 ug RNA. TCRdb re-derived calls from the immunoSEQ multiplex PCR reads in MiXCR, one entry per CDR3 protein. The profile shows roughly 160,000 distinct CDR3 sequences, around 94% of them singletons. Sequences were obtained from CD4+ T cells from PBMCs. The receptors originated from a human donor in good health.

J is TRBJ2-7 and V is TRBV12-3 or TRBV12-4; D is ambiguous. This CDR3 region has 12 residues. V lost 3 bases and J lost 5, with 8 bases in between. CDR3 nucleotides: TGTGCCAGCAGTTTGAGGCTAAACGAGCAGTACTTC. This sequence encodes CASSLRLNEQYF.

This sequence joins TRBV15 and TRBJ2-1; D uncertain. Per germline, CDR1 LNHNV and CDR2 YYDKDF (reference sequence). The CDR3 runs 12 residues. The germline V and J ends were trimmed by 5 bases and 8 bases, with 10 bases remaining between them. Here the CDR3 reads CATSRIQHEQFF. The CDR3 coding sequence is TGTGCCACCAGCCGGATCCAGCATGAGCAGTTCTTC. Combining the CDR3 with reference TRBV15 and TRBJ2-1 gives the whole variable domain DAMVIQNPRYQVTQFGKPVTLSCSQTLNHNVMYWYQQKSSQAPKLLFHYYDKDFNNEADTPDNFQSRRPNTSFCFLDIRSPGLGDTAMYLCATSRIQHEQFFGPGTRLTVL.

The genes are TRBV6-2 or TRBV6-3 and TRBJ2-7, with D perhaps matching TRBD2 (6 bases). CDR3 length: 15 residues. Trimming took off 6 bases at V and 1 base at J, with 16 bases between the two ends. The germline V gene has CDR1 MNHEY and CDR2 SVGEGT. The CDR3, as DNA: TGTGCCAGCAGGCCCGGGACTGGGTTGTCCTACGAGCAGTACTTC. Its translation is CASRPGTGLSYEQYF.

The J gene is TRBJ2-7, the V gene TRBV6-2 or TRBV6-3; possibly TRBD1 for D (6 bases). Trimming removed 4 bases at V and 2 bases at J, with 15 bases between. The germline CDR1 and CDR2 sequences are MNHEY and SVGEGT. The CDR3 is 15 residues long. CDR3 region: CASSSLGDNPYEQYF. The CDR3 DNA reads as TGTGCCAGCAGTTCCCTCGGGGACAACCCCTACGAGCAGTACTTC.

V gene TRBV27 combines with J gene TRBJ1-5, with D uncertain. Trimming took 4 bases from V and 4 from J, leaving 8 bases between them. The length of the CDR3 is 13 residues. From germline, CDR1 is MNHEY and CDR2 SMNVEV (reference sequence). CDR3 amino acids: CASSWRKNQPQHF. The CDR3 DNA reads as TGTGCCAGCAGTTGGCGGAAGAATCAGCCCCAGCATTTT.

The CDR3 DNA follows: TGTGCCAGTACAGGGCTGAGTGGGGCCAACGTCCTGACTTTC. It translates to CASTGLSGANVLTF. The chain couples TRBV19 to TRBJ2-6, with D perhaps TRBD1 (5 bases). V gave up 7 bases and J gave up 3 bases, with 10 bases separating them. The CDR3 runs 14 residues. Germline lookup yields CDR1 LNHDA and CDR2 SQIVND (reference sequence).

The CDR3: CASSSLAGNYNEQFF. The CDR3 coding sequence is TGTGCCAGCAGCTCTTTAGCGGGGAACTACAATGAGCAGTTCTTC. V is TRBV7-2 and J is TRBJ2-1; TRBD2 aligns across 8 bases. CDR1 SGHTA and CDR2 FQGNSA come from the germline V gene. V lost 4 bases, J lost 3 bases, and 5 bases stayed unmatched. The CDR3 sequence is 15 residues long.

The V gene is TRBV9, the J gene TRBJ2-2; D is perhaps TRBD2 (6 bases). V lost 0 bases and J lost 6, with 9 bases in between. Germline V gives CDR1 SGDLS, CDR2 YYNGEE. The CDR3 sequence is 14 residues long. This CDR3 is CASSVAGEAGELFF. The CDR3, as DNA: TGTGCCAGCAGCGTAGCGGGGGAGGCCGGGGAGCTGTTTTTT.

The DNA for the CDR3 is TGTGCCAGCAGCTTAGGGATAGATGGACAGCCCCAGCATTTT. Translated, it gives CASSLGIDGQPQHF. The chain combines TRBV7-9 with TRBJ1-5, with no clear D. The ends were cut back, 1 base at V and 7 bases at J, with 11 bases in the middle. The CDR3 spans 14 residues. The germline gives CDR1 SEHNR, CDR2 FQNEAQ (reference sequence).

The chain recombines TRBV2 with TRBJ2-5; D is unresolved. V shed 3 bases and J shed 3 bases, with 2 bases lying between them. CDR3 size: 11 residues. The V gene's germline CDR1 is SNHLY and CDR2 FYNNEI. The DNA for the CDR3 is TGTGCCAGCAGTGAGGAAGAGACCCAGTACTTC. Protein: CASSEEETQYF.

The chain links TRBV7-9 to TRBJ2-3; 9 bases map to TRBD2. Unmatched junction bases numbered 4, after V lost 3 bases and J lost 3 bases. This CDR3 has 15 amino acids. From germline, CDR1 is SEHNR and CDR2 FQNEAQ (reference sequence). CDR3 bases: TGTGCCAGCAGCTTGGGGCTAGCGGGGACAGATACGCAGTATTTT. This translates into CASSLGLAGTDTQYF.

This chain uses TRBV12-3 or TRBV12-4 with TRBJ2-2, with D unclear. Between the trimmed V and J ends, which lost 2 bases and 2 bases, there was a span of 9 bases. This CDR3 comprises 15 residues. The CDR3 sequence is CASSLRQANTGELFF. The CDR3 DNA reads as TGTGCCAGCAGTTTAAGGCAGGCCAACACCGGGGAGCTGTTTTTT.

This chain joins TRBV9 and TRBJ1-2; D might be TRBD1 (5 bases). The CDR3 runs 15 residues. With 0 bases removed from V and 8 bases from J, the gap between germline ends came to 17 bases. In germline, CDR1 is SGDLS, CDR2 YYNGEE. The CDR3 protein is CASSVGFRASGGYTF. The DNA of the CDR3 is TGTGCCAGCAGCGTAGGGTTCAGGGCTTCGGGAGGCTACACCTTC.